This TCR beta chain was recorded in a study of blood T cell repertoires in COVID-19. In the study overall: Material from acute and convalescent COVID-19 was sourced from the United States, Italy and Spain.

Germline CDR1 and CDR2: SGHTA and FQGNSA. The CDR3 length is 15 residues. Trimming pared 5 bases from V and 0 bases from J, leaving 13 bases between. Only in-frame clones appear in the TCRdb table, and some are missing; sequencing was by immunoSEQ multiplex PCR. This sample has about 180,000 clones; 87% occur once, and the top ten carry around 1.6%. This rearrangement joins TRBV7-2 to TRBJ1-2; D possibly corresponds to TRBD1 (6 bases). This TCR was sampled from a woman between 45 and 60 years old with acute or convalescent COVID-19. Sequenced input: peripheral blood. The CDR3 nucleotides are TGTGCCAGCAGCCCGTCGACAGGAACTAACTATGGCTACACCTTC. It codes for CASSPSTGTNYGYTF.